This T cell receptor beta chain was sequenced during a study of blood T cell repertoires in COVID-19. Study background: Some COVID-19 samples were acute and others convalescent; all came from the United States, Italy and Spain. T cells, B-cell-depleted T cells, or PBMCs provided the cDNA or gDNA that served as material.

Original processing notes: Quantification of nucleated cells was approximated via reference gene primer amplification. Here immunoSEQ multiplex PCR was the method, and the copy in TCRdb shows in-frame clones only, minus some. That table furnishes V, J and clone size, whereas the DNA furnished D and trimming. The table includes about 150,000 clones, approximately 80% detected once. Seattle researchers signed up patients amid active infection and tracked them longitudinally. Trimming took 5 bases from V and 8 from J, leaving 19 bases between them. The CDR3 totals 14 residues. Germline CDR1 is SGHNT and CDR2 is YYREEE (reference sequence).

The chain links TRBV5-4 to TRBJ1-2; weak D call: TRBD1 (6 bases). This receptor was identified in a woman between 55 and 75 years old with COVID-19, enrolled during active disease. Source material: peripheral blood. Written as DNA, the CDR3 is TGTGCCAGCAGACTGCAGGGGAGCCCTCGGGGCTACACCTTC. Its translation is CASRLQGSPRGYTF. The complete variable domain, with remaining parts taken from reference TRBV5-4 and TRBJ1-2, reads ETGVTQSPTHLIKTRGQQVTLRCSSQSGHNTVSWYQQALGQGPQFIFQYYREEENGRGNFPPRFSGLQFPNYSSELNVNALELDDSALYLCASRLQGSPRGYTFGSGTRLTVV.